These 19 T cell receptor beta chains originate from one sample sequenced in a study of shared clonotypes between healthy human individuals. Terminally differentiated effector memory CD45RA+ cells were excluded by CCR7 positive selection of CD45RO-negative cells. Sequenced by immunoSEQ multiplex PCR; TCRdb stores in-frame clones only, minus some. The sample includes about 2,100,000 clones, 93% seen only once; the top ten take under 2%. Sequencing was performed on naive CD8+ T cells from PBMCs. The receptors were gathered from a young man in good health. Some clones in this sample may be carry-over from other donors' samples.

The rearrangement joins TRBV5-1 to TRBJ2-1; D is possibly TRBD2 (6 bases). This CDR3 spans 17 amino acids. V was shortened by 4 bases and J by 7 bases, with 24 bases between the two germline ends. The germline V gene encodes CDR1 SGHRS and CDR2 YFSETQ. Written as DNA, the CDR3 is TGCGCCAGCAGCCCGGGGGTGGTTAGCGTGAAGGGGAATGAGCAGTTCTTC. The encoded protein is CASSPGVVSVKGNEQFF.

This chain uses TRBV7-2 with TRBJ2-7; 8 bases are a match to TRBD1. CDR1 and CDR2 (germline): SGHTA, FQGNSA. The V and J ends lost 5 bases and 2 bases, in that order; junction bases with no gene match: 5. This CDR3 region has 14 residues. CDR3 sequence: CASSPDRATYEQYF. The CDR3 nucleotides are TGTGCCAGCAGCCCGGACAGGGCTACCTACGAGCAGTACTTC.

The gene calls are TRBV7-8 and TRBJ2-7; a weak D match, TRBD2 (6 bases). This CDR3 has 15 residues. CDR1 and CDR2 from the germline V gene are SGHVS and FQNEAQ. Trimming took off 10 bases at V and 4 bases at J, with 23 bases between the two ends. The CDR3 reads CATLPPGGPQYEQYF. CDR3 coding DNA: TGTGCCACGCTCCCACCCGGGGGTCCCCAGTACGAGCAGTACTTC.

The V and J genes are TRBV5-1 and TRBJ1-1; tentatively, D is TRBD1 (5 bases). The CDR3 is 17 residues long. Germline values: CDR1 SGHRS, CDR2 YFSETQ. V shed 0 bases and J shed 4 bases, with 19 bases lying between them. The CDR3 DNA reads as TGCGCCAGCAGCTTGGGGTTTGGGACTTCGGCGAGCACTGAAGCTTTCTTT. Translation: CASSLGFGTSASTEAFF.

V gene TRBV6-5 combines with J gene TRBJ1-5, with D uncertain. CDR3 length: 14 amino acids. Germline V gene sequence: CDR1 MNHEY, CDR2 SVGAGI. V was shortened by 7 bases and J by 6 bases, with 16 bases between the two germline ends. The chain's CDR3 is CASTGPGPGQPQHF. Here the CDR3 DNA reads TGTGCCAGCACAGGCCCCGGTCCTGGTCAGCCCCAGCATTTT.

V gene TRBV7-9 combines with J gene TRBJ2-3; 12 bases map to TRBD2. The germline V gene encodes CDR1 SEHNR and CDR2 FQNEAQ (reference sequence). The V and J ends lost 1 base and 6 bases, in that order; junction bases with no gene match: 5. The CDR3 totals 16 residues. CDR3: CASSLGLAGVGDTQYF. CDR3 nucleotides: TGTGCCAGCAGCTTAGGACTAGCGGGAGTCGGGGATACGCAGTATTTT.

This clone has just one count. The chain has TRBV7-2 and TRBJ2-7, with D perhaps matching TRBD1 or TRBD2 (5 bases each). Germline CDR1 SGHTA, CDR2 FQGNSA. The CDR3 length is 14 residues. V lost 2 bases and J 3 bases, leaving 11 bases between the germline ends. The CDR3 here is CASSLIPGGYEQYF. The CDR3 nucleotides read TGTGCCAGCAGCTTAATCCCTGGGGGCTACGAGCAGTACTTC.

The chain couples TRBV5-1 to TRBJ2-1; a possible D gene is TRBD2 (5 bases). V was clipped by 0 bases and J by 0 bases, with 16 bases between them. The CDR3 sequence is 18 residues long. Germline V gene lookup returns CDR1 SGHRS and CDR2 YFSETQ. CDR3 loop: CASSLASISESSYNEQFF. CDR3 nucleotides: TGCGCCAGCAGCTTGGCGTCCATTAGCGAGAGCTCCTACAATGAGCAGTTCTTC. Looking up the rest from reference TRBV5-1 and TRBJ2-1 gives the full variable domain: KAGVTQTPRYLIKTRGQQVTLSCSPISGHRSVSWYQQTPGQGLQFLFEYFSETQRNKGNFPGRFSGRQFSNSRSEMNVSTLELGDSALYLCASSLASISESSYNEQFFGPGTRLTVL.

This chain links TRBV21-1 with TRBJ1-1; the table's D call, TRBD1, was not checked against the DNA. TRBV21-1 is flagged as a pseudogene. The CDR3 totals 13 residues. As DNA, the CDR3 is TGTGCCAGCAGCATGCCTGACGGGGACAGCGCTTTCTTT. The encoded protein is CASSMPDGDSAFF.

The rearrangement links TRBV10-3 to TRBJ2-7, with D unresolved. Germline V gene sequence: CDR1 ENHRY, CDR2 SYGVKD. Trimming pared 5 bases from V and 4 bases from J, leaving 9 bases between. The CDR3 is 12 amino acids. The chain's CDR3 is CAISLDIYEQYF. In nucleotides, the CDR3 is TGTGCCATCAGTCTCGACATATACGAGCAGTACTTC.

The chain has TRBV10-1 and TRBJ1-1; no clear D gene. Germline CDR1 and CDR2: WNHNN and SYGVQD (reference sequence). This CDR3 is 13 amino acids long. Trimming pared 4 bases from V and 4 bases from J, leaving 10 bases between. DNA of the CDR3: TGCGCCAGCAGTGTCCCGGGTAGCACTGAAGCTTTCTTT. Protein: CASSVPGSTEAFF.

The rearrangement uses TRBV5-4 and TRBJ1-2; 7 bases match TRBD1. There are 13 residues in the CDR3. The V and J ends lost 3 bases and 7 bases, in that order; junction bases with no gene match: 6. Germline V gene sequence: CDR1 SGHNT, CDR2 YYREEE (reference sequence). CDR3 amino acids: CASSSGTGVGYTF. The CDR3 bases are TGTGCCAGCAGCTCTGGTACAGGGGTTGGCTACACCTTC.

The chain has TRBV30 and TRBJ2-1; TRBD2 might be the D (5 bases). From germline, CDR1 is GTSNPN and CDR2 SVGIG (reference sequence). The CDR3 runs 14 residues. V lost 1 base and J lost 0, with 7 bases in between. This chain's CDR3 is CAWSGELSYNEQFF. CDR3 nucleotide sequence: TGTGCCTGGAGTGGGGAGCTCTCCTACAATGAGCAGTTCTTC. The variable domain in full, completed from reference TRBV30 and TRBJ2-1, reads SQTIHQWPATLVQPVGSPLSLECTVEGTSNPNLYWYRQAAGRGLQLLFYSVGIGQISSEVPQNLSASRPQDRQFILSSKKLLLSDSGFYLCAWSGELSYNEQFFGPGTRLTVL.

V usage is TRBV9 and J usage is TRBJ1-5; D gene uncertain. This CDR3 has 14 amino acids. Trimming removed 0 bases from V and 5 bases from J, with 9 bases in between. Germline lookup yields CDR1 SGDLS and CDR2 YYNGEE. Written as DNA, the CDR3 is TGTGCCAGCAGCGTAGGTCCGTCTTATCAGCCCCAGCATTTT. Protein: CASSVGPSYQPQHF.

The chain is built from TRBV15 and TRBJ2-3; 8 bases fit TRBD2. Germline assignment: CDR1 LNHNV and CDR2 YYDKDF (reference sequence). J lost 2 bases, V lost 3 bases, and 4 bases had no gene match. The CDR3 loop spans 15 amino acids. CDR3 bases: TGTGCCACCAGCAGCAGCGGGAGTTTCACAGATACGCAGTATTTT. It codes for CATSSSGSFTDTQYF.

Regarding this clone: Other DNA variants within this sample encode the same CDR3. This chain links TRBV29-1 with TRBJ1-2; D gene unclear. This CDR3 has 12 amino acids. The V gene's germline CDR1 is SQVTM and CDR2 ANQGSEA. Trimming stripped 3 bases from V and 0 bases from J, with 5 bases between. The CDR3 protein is CSVDGPNYGYTF. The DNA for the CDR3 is TGCAGCGTTGACGGACCTAACTATGGCTACACCTTC.

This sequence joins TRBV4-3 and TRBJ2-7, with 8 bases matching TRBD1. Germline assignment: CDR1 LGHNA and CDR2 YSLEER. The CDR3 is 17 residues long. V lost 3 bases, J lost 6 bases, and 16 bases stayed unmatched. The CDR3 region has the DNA TGCGCCAGCAGCCAGTCTCAGGGGGCGGATACTGGCTGCGAGCAGTACTTC. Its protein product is CASSQSQGADTGCEQYF.

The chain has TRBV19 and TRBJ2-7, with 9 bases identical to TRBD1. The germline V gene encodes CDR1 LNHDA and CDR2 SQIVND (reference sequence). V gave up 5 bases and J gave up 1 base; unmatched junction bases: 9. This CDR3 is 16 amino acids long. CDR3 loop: CASSFNGQGRSYEQYF. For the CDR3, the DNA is TGTGCCAGTAGTTTCAATGGACAGGGGCGATCCTACGAGCAGTACTTC.

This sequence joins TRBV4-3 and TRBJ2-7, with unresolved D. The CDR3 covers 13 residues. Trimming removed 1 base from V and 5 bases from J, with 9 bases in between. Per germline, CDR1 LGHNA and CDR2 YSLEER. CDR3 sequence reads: CASSQGTSNEQYF. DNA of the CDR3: TGCGCCAGCAGCCAAGGAACTTCTAACGAGCAGTACTTC.